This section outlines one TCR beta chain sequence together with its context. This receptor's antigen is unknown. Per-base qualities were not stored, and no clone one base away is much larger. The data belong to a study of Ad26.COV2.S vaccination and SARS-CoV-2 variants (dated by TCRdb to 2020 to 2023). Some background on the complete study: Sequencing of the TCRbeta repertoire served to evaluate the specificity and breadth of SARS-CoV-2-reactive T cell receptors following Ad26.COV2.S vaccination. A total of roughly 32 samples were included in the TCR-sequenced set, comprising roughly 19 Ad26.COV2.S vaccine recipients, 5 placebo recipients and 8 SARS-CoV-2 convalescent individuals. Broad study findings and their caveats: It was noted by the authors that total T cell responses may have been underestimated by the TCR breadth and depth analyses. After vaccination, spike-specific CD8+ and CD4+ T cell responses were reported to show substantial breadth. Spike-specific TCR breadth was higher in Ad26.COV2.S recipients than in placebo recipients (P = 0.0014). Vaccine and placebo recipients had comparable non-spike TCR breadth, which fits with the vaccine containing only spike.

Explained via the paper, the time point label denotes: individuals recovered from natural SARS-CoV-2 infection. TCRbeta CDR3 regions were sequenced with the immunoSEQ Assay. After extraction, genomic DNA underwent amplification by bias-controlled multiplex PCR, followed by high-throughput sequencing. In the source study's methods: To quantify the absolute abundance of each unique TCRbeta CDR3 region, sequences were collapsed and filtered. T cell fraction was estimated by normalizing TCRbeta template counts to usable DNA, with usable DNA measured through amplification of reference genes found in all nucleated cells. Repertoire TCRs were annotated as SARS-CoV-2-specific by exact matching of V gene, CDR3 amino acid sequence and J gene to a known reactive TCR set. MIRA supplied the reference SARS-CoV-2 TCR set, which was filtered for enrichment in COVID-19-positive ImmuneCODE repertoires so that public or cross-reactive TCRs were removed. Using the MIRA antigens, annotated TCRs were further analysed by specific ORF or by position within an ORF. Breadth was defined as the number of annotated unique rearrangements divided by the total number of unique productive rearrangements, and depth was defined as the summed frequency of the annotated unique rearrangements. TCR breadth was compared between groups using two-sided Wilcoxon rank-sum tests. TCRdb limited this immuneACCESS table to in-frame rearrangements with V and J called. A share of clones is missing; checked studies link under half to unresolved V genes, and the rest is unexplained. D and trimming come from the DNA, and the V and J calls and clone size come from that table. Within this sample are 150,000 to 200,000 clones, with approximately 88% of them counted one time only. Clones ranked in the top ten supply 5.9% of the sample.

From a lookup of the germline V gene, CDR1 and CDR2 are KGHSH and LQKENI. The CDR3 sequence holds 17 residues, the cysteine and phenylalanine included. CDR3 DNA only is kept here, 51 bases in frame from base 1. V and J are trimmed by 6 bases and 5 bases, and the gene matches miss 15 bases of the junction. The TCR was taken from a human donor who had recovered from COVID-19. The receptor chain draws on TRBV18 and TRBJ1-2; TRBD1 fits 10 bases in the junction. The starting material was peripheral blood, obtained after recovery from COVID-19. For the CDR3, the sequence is CASSKGDRGGRFYGYTF. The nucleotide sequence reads TGTGCCAGCTCCAAAGGGGACAGGGGAGGTCGATTTTATGGCTACACCTTC. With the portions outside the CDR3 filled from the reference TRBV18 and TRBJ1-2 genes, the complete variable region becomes NAGVMQNPRHLVRRRGQEARLRCSPMKGHSHVYWYRQLPEEGLKFMVYLQKENIIDESGMPKERFSAEFPKEGPSILRIQQVVRGDSAAYFCASSKGDRGGRFYGYTFGSGTRLTVV.